This TCR beta chain was retrieved from a study of CD8+ T cells in alopecia areata (dated by TCRdb to the late 2010s). General notes on the study: Skin from C3H/HeJ donors aged roughly 6-13 months with spontaneous alopecia was grafted onto female C3H/HeJ recipients aged roughly 6-11 weeks. To study T cell clonal expansion in alopecia areata, the researchers applied high-throughput TCRbeta sequencing to both the C3H/HeJ mouse model and human patients. In humans, TCRbeta sequencing was performed on scalp tissue and on sorted CD4+ and CD8+ peripheral blood T cells from healthy controls and from patients with patchy or totalis/universalis alopecia areata. Clonality in the scalp was compared among normal scalp (n=4), patchy alopecia areata scalp (n=8), and alopecia totalis/universalis scalp (n=8). RNA was obtained with the PAXgene miRNA kit for fixed scalp, the miRNeasy kit for PBMCs, and the RNeasy kit for mouse skin. Amplification of TCRbeta CDR3 regions was done by immunoSEQ multiplex PCR using 35 Vbeta forward primers and 13 Jbeta reverse primers.

Notes on this clone: The antigen it binds to is not known. The protein recorded in TCRdb does not match the translated DNA at residue 9; the protein presented here comes from translating the DNA. This is a murine receptor, so its gene nomenclature and germline sequences are mouse based. The sequenced fragment ends 3 residues before the CDR3 boundary, so the rest is inferred from the germline J gene.

Study-level results and caveats: Shared TCR sequences between patients were less evident than in mice, which may be partly attributable to HLA diversity in the patient population. Unlike mouse skin, which is dominated by gammadelta T cells, normal human skin has resident alphabeta T cells that are also sequenced, and this complicates analysis of the scalp TCR repertoire. Compared with normal scalp, lesional scalp had higher clonality and more expanded CD8+ clones, particularly in alopecia totalis/universalis, a pattern that suggests antigenic drive.

The library was generated by the immunoSEQ multiplex PCR assay. RNA was extracted from all samples and reverse transcribed into cDNA as template for TCR sequencing. SuperScript III was used to make first-strand cDNA, primed with a 2:1 mix of oligo-dT and random hexamers. A synthetic immune receptor repertoire was used to gauge amplification bias, and whatever bias remained was removed computationally. Libraries were sequenced on Illumina HiSeq with 60 bp reads covering the CDR3, read from J toward V. Per the original workflow: Raw reads were preprocessed to remove errors, and CDR3 was defined according to IMGT conventions as the region from the conserved cysteine to phenylalanine. Clonality was computed by normalizing Shannon entropy by log2 of the number of productive unique TCRs and subtracting the result from 1. Scalp TCRbeta sequences were cross-referenced with sorted blood CD4 and CD8 repertoires so that the CD4 or CD8 identity of scalp clones could be inferred. TCRdb mirrors the immuneACCESS table, restricted to in-frame sequences. Some clones are absent from its copies; in checked studies, under half trace to an unresolved V gene, and the reason for the others is unknown. The DNA gave D and trimming, while V, J and clone size come from that table. The sample counts over 100,000 clones, each observed more than once. The ten top clones hold around 19% of the sample.

V and J lose 9 bases and 0 bases, and a span of 7 bases separates them. The CDR3 contains 12 residues, cysteine and phenylalanine counted. Only the CDR3 bases that were read are kept: 27 of them, in frame from base 1. In the germline V gene, CDR1 corresponds to NNHDY and CDR2 to SYVADS. Sequencing input: lesional skin. The TCR originated in a C3H/HeJ mouse with alopecia areata. The strain's MHC haplotype is H2-k. The V and J genes are TRBV13-3 and TRBJ1-3; perhaps TRBD1 is the D gene, with 5 bases matching. The CDR3 DNA, read in part, is TGTGCCACGGGGGGTTCTGGAAATACG. It specifies CATGGSGNT. The entire CDR3 protein is CATGGSGNTLYF.